Shown below are 28 T cell receptor beta chains from a single sample sequenced in a study of brain T cells in children with intractable seizures. Profiled with immunoSEQ multiplex PCR; TCRdb holds only in-frame clones, not every one. The sample holds approximately 9,000 clones; 69% are singletons and the top ten take more than 15%. The sequenced cases were selected for having the highest brain T cell transcript signatures. Source: resected brain tissue, taken at surgery. These receptor sequences come from a girl aged 2-10 years with tuberous sclerosis and intractable seizures.

This clone was seen more than once but under ten times. This sequence joins TRBV29-1 and TRBJ2-3; the D gene is possibly TRBD1 (6 bases). Trimming took off 6 bases at V and 4 bases at J, with 17 bases between the two ends. The length of the CDR3 is 14 residues. The V gene's germline CDR1 is SQVTM and CDR2 ANQGSEA. The CDR3 spells CSVTGRGNSDTQYF. The CDR3 bases are TGCAGCGTCACGGGCAGGGGAAATTCAGATACGCAGTATTTT.

The gene calls are TRBV7-2 and TRBJ1-5; the D gene is possibly TRBD1 (5 bases). CDR1 and CDR2 from the germline V gene are SGHTA and FQGNSA. Trimming stripped 2 bases from V and 7 bases from J, with 9 bases between. The CDR3 contains 13 residues. CDR3 bases: TGTGCCAGCAGCTTATCGGGGGACCAGCCCCAGCATTTT. Translating gives CASSLSGDQPQHF.

V gene TRBV7-2 combines with J gene TRBJ1-4, with D unclear. V lost 5 bases and J 3 bases, leaving 7 bases between the germline ends. The CDR3 runs to 13 residues. Germline CDR1 and CDR2: SGHTA and FQGNSA. The CDR3: CASSAEANEKLFF. CDR3 sequence (DNA): TGTGCCAGCAGCGCAGAGGCTAATGAAAAACTGTTTTTT. Filled out from reference TRBV7-2 and TRBJ1-4, the complete variable domain reads GAGVSQSPSNKVTEKGKDVELRCDPISGHTALYWYRQSLGQGLEFLIYFQGNSAPDKSGLPSDRFSAERTGGSVSTLTIQRTQQEDSAVYLCASSAEANEKLFFGSGTQLSVL.

This chain joins TRBV11-2 and TRBJ1-2; no clear D. With 5 bases removed from V and 1 base from J, the gap between germline ends came to 11 bases. Germline CDR1 and CDR2: SGHAT and FQNNGV. CDR3 length: 14 amino acids. The CDR3 nucleotides read TGTGCCAGCAGCCCGACCGCAGTTAACTATGGCTACACCTTC. Protein product: CASSPTAVNYGYTF.

The chain is built from TRBV4-1 and TRBJ1-5, with 7 bases aligning to TRBD1. This CDR3 contains 17 residues. V was clipped by 4 bases and J by 4 bases; unmatched bases: 13. CDR1 is MGHRA and CDR2 is YSYEKL in the germline V gene. CDR3 nucleotides: TGCGCCAGCAGCCCCGGACAGGCCATCAACTGGAATCAGCCCCAGCATTTT. It specifies CASSPGQAINWNQPQHF.

This chain joins TRBV5-6 and TRBJ2-5, with 9 positions matching TRBD1. This CDR3 contains 16 residues. V trimming: 2 bases; J trimming: 1 base; junction bases outside the gene matches: 6. Germline V CDR1 and CDR2: SGHDT, YYEEEE. CDR3 in DNA: TGTGCCAGCAGCTTCCCGGGACAGGGCCTCCAAGAGACCCAGTACTTC. This encodes CASSFPGQGLQETQYF.

The table lists this clone with a count of one. V usage is TRBV30 and J usage is TRBJ1-6, with 7 positions matching TRBD1. Trimming removed 5 bases from V and 6 bases from J; junction bases left unmatched: 7. CDR3 size: 14 residues. Germline V gene sequence: CDR1 GTSNPN, CDR2 SVGIG (reference sequence). CDR3 DNA: TGTGCCTGGGGTCCGGGACAGCCTAATTCACCCCTCCACTTT. The encoded protein is CAWGPGQPNSPLHF.

V is TRBV5-1 and J is TRBJ1-1; no definite D call. The germline CDR1 and CDR2 sequences are SGHRS and YFSETQ. The ends were cut back, 4 bases at V and 1 base at J, with 2 bases in the middle. The CDR3 loop spans 11 amino acids. CDR3 sequence reads: CASSENTEAFF. In DNA form, the CDR3 reads TGCGCCAGCAGCGAGAACACTGAAGCTTTCTTT.

This rearrangement joins TRBV5-8 to TRBJ2-3; 9 bases align to TRBD2. Germline V gene data show CDR1 as SGHTS and CDR2 as YDEGEE. The ends lost 1 base at V and 4 bases at J; junction bases unmatched: 4. This CDR3 is 15 amino acids long. The CDR3 bases are TGTGCCAGCAGCTTGTATGGACTAGCGCCAGATACGCAGTATTTT. Its translation: CASSLYGLAPDTQYF.

This chain joins TRBV2 and TRBJ2-7, with D uncertain. V shed 3 bases and J shed 3 bases, with 12 bases lying between them. This CDR3 has 14 residues. Germline values: CDR1 SNHLY, CDR2 FYNNEI. The CDR3 protein is CASSDISYLYEQYF. In nucleotides, the CDR3 is TGTGCCAGCAGTGATATTAGTTACCTCTACGAGCAGTACTTC. Supplemented by reference TRBV2 and TRBJ2-7, the full variable domain reads EPEVTQTPSHQVTQMGQEVILRCVPISNHLYFYWYRQILGQKVEFLVSFYNNEISEKSEIFDDQFSVERPDGSNFTLKIRSTKLEDSAMYFCASSDISYLYEQYFGPGTRLTVT.

The chain combines TRBV3-1 (or the pseudogene TRBV3-2) with TRBJ1-2; D not certain. Trimming shortened V by 5 bases and J by 4 bases, and 8 bases separated the two germline ends. The V gene's germline CDR1 is LGHDT and CDR2 YNNKEL (reference sequence). The CDR3 has 12 residues. The DNA for the CDR3 is TGTGCCAGCAGCTCAAGAGGCTATGGCTACACCTTC. It specifies CASSSRGYGYTF.

Notes on this clone: Distinct nucleotide sequences in the sample also encode this CDR3. The J gene is TRBJ1-2, the V gene TRBV5-6; D is undetermined. Trimming took off 2 bases at V and 0 bases at J, with 5 bases between the two ends. Germline values: CDR1 SGHDT, CDR2 YYEEEE. CDR3 length: 13 residues. CDR3: CASSLDTNYGYTF. CDR3 sequence (DNA): TGTGCCAGCAGCTTAGACACTAACTATGGCTACACCTTC.

The chain recombines TRBV4-2 with TRBJ2-5; D remains ambiguous. V shed 4 bases and J shed 4 bases, with 10 bases lying between them. CDR1 LGHNA and CDR2 YNFKEQ come from the germline V gene. The CDR3 has 13 residues. Here the CDR3 DNA reads TGTGCCAGCAGCCCGTCCGAGGTAGAGACCCAGTACTTC. It translates to CASSPSEVETQYF.

There are a few counts of this clone. This chain connects TRBV15 to TRBJ2-1, with a weak D call TRBD1 (6 bases). The V gene lost 2 bases and the J gene lost 7 bases, with 12 bases spanning the gap. The CDR3 loop spans 14 amino acids. CDR1 is LNHNV, CDR2 YYDKDF, per germline (reference sequence). CDR3 nucleotides: TGTGCCACCAGCAGACAGGGGCCCTCGAATGAGCAGTTCTTC. Translated: CATSRQGPSNEQFF.

This chain links TRBV6-5 with TRBJ1-6; D unclear. This CDR3 has 14 residues. The V gene's germline CDR1 is MNHEY and CDR2 SVGAGI. The germline V and J ends were trimmed by 6 bases and 9 bases, with 15 bases remaining between them. The CDR3 loop reads CASRHLIGGSPLHF. In nucleotides, the CDR3 is TGTGCCAGCAGACATCTTATAGGTGGTTCACCCCTCCACTTT.

This chain connects TRBV7-8 to TRBJ1-1; 11 positions agree with TRBD1. The CDR3 covers 16 residues. J was trimmed by 4 bases and V by 0 bases; bases with no gene match: 4. Germline values: CDR1 SGHVS, CDR2 FQNEAQ. CDR3 loop: CASSLARGTGGTEAFF. CDR3 coding DNA: TGTGCCAGCAGCTTAGCTCGAGGGACAGGGGGCACTGAAGCTTTCTTT.

The chain joins TRBV5-1 to TRBJ2-7; D gene ambiguous. Trimming cost V 6 bases and J 4 bases, with 26 bases left between them. CDR1 is SGHRS and CDR2 is YFSETQ in the germline V gene. This CDR3 is 17 amino acids long. This CDR3 reads CASTILPAGTRRYEQYF. DNA for the CDR3: TGCGCCAGCACCATCCTTCCCGCCGGAACGCGACGGTACGAGCAGTACTTC.

The table lists this clone with a count of one. The chain recombines TRBV14 with TRBJ2-5; D gene uncertain. Germline CDR1 and CDR2: SGHDN and FVKESK. V lost 3 bases and J 4 bases, leaving 15 bases between the germline ends. CDR3 length: 15 residues. In DNA form, the CDR3 reads TGTGCCAGCAGCCAGACCGGGTCCCCGGGAGAGACCCAGTACTTC. This sequence encodes CASSQTGSPGETQYF. The whole variable domain, filled in from reference TRBV14 and TRBJ2-5, reads EAGVTQFPSHSVIEKGQTVTLRCDPISGHDNLYWYRRVMGKEIKFLLHFVKESKQDESGMPNNRFLAERTGGTYSTLKVQPAELEDSGVYFCASSQTGSPGETQYFGPGTRLLVL.

J is TRBJ1-1 and V is TRBV19; 7 bases map to TRBD1. The CDR3 totals 16 residues. V shed 5 bases and J 1 base; nucleotides not matched to a gene: 10. In germline, CDR1 is LNHDA, CDR2 SQIVND (reference sequence). DNA of the CDR3: TGTGCCAGTAGTCCCCGGGACAGAGATTCGAACACTGAAGCTTTCTTT. Translation gives CASSPRDRDSNTEAFF. Filled out from reference TRBV19 and TRBJ1-1, the complete variable domain reads DGGITQSPKYLFRKEGQNVTLSCEQNLNHDAMYWYRQDPGQGLRLIYYSQIVNDFQKGDIAEGYSVSREKKESFPLTVTSAQKNPTAFYLCASSPRDRDSNTEAFFGQGTRLTVV.

The genes are TRBV6-1 and TRBJ2-7; no definite D call. Per germline, CDR1 MNHNS and CDR2 SASEGT. V lost 1 base, J lost 6 bases, and 10 bases lay in between. This CDR3 comprises 13 residues. CDR3 amino acids: CASSEVIGIEQYV. CDR3 coding DNA: TGTGCCAGCAGTGAAGTTATAGGGATCGAGCAGTACGTC.

The chain employs TRBV6-5 and TRBJ2-7; D is unclear. Germline-derived CDR1 and CDR2 are MNHEY and SVGAGI. The CDR3 loop spans 13 amino acids. V was shortened by 5 bases and J by 0 bases, with 8 bases between the two germline ends. As DNA, the CDR3 is TGTGCCAGCAGTCCTGGCAGCTCCTACGAGCAGTACGTC. It yields the protein CASSPGSSYEQYV.

In its sample, this clone was seen a few times. The chain carries TRBV4-1 and TRBJ1-6; D gene ambiguous. Looked up from germline, CDR1 is MGHRA and CDR2 is YSYEKL. CDR3 size: 17 residues. V was cut by 0 bases and J by 0 bases, with 9 bases left in between. The CDR3: CASSQDGVPSYNSPLHF. The CDR3 DNA follows: TGCGCCAGCAGCCAAGATGGGGTCCCCTCCTATAATTCACCCCTCCACTTT.

This clone was seen once. This CDR3 is CSVSLTGGSNQPQHF. The CDR3 nucleotides read TGCAGCGTTTCCCTGACAGGGGGGAGCAATCAGCCCCAGCATTTT. V is TRBV29-1 and J is TRBJ1-5, with 9 bases matching TRBD1. The germline gives CDR1 SQVTM, CDR2 ANQGSEA. There are 15 residues in the CDR3. The J segment lost 1 base and the V segment lost 5 bases, leaving 6 bases of the junction unmatched.

The chain is built from TRBV2 and TRBJ2-1, with D perhaps given as TRBD1 or TRBD2 (5 bases each). The CDR3 length is 13 residues. Germline V gene data show CDR1 as SNHLY and CDR2 as FYNNEI. Deletions cut 7 bases from V and 6 bases from J, with 13 bases between. CDR3: CASTWQGVNEQFF. The CDR3 DNA reads as TGTGCCAGCACTTGGCAGGGAGTCAATGAGCAGTTCTTC.

The J gene is TRBJ2-3, the V gene TRBV7-6; no clear D. Germline V gene sequence: CDR1 SGHVS, CDR2 FNYEAQ. V was pared by 4 bases and J by 0 bases, with 17 bases between. CDR3 length equals 17 residues. CDR3 coding DNA: TGTGCCAGCAGCTCGGAATTGGGAAGCTACAGCACAGATACGCAGTATTTT. Amino acids: CASSSELGSYSTDTQYF.

The gene calls are TRBV19 and TRBJ2-5; 9 bases are shared with TRBD2. CDR1 is LNHDA, CDR2 SQIVND, per germline (reference sequence). The CDR3 covers 14 residues. V shed 3 bases, J shed 5 bases, and the junction held 4 bases outside the gene matches. CDR3 protein: CASSISGLAETQYF. The CDR3, as DNA: TGTGCCAGTAGTATCTCAGGACTAGCGGAGACCCAGTACTTC.

This clone was seen more than once but under ten times. The chain couples TRBV27 to TRBJ1-2; 7 bases map to TRBD1. The CDR3 loop spans 13 amino acids. The germline CDR1 and CDR2 sequences are MNHEY and SMNVEV (reference sequence). With V trimmed by 7 bases and J by 6 bases, 8 bases remained unmatched. The CDR3 loop is CASTTGTDNGYTF. The CDR3 DNA reads TGTGCCAGCACCACCGGGACAGACAATGGCTACACCTTC.

The chain has TRBV7-2 and TRBJ2-1; TRBD2 aligns across 12 bases. Germline lookup yields CDR1 SGHTA and CDR2 FQGNSA. The CDR3 totals 16 residues. V lost 3 bases and J lost 8; bases outside the gene matches: 8. CDR3 protein: CASSLKRTSGEDEQFF. CDR3 in DNA: TGTGCCAGCAGCTTGAAGAGGACTAGCGGGGAGGATGAGCAGTTCTTC.